The rows below give T cell receptor beta chains drawn from one sample of a study of shared clonotypes between healthy human individuals. Libraries were prepared by immunoSEQ multiplex PCR; TCRdb keeps only in-frame clonotypes and omits some of them. The table includes around 620,000 clones, roughly 95% detected once. What was sequenced was naive CD8+ T cells sorted from blood. The receptors here all came from a woman under 40 in good health. The CDR3 runs from the conserved cysteine through the conserved F or W. The D gene is left open where the match is weak. Rows give clone size only sometimes, using once, few, many, or a class for an expanded clone.

>TRBD2|15|NA|TRBV27|TRBJ2-5
TGTGCCAGCATGTCTCCGGGAGGGTGGGGAGAGACCCAGTACTTC
CASMSPGGWGETQYF
>TRBD2|15|NA|TRBV11-2|TRBJ2-7
TGTGCCAGCAGTTATAGCGGGAGTCCCCCCTACGAGCAGTACTTC
CASSYSGSPPYEQYF
>NA|13|NA|TRBV13|TRBJ2-1
TGTGCCAGCAGCTTTGGCGGGACCTATGAGCAGTTCTTC
CASSFGGTYEQFF
>NA|13|NA|TRBV28|TRBJ1-1
TGTGCCAGCAGTTTAGCCCGCAACACTGAAGCTTTCTTT
CASSLARNTEAFF
>NA|14|once|TRBV25-1|TRBJ2-7
TGTGCCAGCAGTGACCCCCGACAGACCTACGAGCAGTACTTC
CASSDPRQTYEQYF
>NA|11|few|TRBV19|TRBJ2-7
TGTGCCAGTAGGTGGGGAGGCGAGCAGTACTTC
CASRWGGEQYF
>NA|14|NA|TRBV4-2|TRBJ1-1
TGTGCCAGCAGCCAAGAAGAGGGGAACACTGAAGCTTTCTTT
CASSQEEGNTEAFF
>NA|13|NA|TRBV27|TRBJ1-1
TGTGCCAGCAGTTTATCAACGGCGGCGAGAGCTTTCTTT
CASSLSTAARAFF
>NA|17|NA|TRBV28|TRBJ2-5
TGTGCCAGCAGTTTACCCTCTAGAACAGCGATCCAAGAGACCCAGTACTTC
CASSLPSRTAIQETQYF
>NA|15|NA|TRBV2|TRBJ2-7
TGTGCCAGCAGTGAAAGTACAGGGAGATTCTACGAGCAGTACTTC
CASSESTGRFYEQYF
>TRBD2|16|NA|TRBV2|TRBJ2-1
TGTGCCAGCAGTGAAGGGGCCGAGACTAGCGGTTATGAGCAGTTCTTC
CASSEGAETSGYEQFF
>NA|15|NA|TRBV21-1|TRBJ2-7
TGTGCCAGCAGCAAAGACGGTAGCGGGACGCCCGAGCAGTACTTC
CASSKDGSGTPEQYF
>TRBD2|17|NA|TRBV11-1|TRBJ2-1
TGTGCCAGCAGCCCGTTAGCGGGAGGGCCTCAATACAATGAGCAGTTCTTC
CASSPLAGGPQYNEQFF
>NA|14|NA|TRBV15|TRBJ1-1
TGTGCCACCAGCAGAGTCTTGGGCTACACTGAAGCTTTCTTT
CATSRVLGYTEAFF
>NA|16|NA|TRBV5-1|TRBJ2-2
TGCGCCAGCAGCTTGGCTGTCGGCCAGCGCACCGGGGAGCTGTTTTTT
CASSLAVGQRTGELFF
>NA|22|NA|TRBV9|TRBJ2-6
TGTGCCAGCAGCGTAGAGATATGGCTACCAAGCGGGCTAACCTCTGGGGCCAACGTCCTGACTTTC
CASSVEIWLPSGLTSGANVLTF
>NA|13|NA|TRBV7-9|TRBJ1-1
TGTGCCAGCAGCTTAATAGTGAACACTGAAGCTTTCTTT
CASSLIVNTEAFF
>TRBD1|16|NA|TRBV7-9|TRBJ2-7
TGTGCCAGCAGCCTAAACAGGGGGTCTTATTCCTACGAGCAGTACTTC
CASSLNRGSYSYEQYF
>NA|13|NA|TRBV27|TRBJ2-5
TGTGCCAGCAGTACACCGGGACTAGAGACCCAGTACTTC
CASSTPGLETQYF
>NA|17|once|TRBV28|TRBJ1-5
TGTGCCAGCAGCGACCCGAAGGGACGGTTAAGCAATCAGCCCCAGCATTTT
CASSDPKGRLSNQPQHF
>NA|15|NA|TRBV2|TRBJ2-7
TGTGCCAGCAGTGAAGACAGGGCCCCCGCCTACGAGCAGTACTTC
CASSEDRAPAYEQYF
>NA|16|NA|TRBV25-1|TRBJ1-2
TGTGCCAGCAGTGGCCCCGGACAGATAGCTAACTATGGCTACACCTTC
CASSGPGQIANYGYTF
>NA|16|NA|TRBV12-2|TRBJ2-7
TGTGCAAGTCGCCTTAACACTAGCTCATCACTCCACGAGCAGTACTTC
CASRLNTSSSLHEQYF
>NA|15|NA|TRBV5-6|TRBJ1-1
TGTGCCAGCAGCTTGTATTCTTCCGGGAACACTGAAGCTTTCTTT
CASSLYSSGNTEAFF